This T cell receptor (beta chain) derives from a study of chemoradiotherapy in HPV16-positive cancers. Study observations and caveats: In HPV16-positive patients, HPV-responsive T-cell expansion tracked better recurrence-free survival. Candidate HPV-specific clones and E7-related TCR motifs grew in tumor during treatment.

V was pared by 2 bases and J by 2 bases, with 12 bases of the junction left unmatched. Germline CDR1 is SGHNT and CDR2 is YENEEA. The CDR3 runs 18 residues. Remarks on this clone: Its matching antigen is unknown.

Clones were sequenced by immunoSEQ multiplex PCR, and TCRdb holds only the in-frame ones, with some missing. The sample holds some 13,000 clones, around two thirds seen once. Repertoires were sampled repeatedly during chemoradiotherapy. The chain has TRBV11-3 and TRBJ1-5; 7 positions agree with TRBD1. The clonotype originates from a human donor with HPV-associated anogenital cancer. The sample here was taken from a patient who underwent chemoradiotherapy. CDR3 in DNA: TGTGCCAGCAGCTTAAAACTCATGACAGGGTTTGGCAATCAGCCCCAGCATTTT. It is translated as CASSLKLMTGFGNQPQHF.